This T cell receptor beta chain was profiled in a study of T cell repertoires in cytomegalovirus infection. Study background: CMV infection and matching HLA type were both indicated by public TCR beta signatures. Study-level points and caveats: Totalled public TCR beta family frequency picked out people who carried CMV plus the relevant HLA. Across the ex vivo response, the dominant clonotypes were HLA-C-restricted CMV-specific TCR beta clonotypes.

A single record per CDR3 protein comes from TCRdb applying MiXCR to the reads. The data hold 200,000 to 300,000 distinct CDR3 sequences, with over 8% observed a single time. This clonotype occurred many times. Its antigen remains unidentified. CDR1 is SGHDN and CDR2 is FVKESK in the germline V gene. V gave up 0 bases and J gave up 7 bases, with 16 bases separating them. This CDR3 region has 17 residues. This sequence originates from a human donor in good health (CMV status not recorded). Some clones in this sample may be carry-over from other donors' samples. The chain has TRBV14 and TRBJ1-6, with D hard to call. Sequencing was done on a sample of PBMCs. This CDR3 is CASSQDLGGFSNSPLHF. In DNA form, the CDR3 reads TGTGCCAGCAGCCAAGATCTCGGAGGGTTTAGCAATTCACCCCTCCACTTT.